This TCR beta chain was found in a study of blood T cell repertoires in COVID-19. Study-wide context: The cDNA or gDNA used as material had been derived from T cells, B-cell-depleted T cells, or PBMCs.

Assay: immunoSEQ multiplex PCR; the TCRdb copy retains only in-frame clones and omits some. The table lists 97,000 or so clones, almost 80% of them singletons. This clone was recorded only once. Per the germline V gene, CDR1 is SGHVS and CDR2 is FQNEAQ. V gave up 5 bases and J gave up 7 bases; unmatched junction bases: 4. The CDR3 has 15 amino acids. The V and J genes are TRBV7-8 and TRBJ2-1, with 14 bases matching TRBD2. The sample consisted of peripheral blood. The receptor comes from a man aged 55 to 69 with active or convalescent COVID-19. Written as DNA, the CDR3 is TGTGCCAGCAGCCCGACTAGCGGGAGGGGAAATGAGCAGTTCTTC. Translated, it gives CASSPTSGRGNEQFF.